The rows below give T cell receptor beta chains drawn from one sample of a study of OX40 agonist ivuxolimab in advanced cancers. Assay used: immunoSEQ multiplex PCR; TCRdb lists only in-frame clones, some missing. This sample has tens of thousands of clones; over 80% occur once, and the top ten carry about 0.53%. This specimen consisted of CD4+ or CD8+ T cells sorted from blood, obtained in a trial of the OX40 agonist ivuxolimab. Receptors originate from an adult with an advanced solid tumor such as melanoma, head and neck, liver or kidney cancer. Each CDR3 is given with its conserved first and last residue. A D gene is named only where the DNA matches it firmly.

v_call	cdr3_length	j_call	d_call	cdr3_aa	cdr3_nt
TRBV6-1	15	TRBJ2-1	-	CASFYQTSRNNEQFF	TGTGCCAGCTTCTATCAGACTAGTCGAAACAATGAGCAGTTCTTC
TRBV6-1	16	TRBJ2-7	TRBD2	CASSEVGLAGPYEQYF	TGTGCCAGCAGTGAAGTGGGACTAGCGGGGCCCTACGAGCAGTACTTC
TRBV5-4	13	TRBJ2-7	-	CASSFNGAYEQYF	TGTGCCAGCAGCTTTAACGGAGCCTACGAGCAGTACTTC
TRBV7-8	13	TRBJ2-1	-	CASSQADRGEQFF	TGTGCCAGCAGCCAGGCAGACAGAGGTGAGCAGTTCTTC
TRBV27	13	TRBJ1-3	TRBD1	CASSWTGGNTIYF	TGTGCCAGCAGTTGGACAGGGGGAAACACCATATATTTT
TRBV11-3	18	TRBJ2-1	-	CASSLDVSIRSTGDEQFF	TGTGCCAGCAGCTTAGATGTTAGCATACGTTCTACTGGGGATGAGCAGTTCTTC
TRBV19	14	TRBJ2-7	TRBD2	CASSKLAGPHEQYF	TGTGCCAGTAGTAAACTAGCGGGACCCCACGAGCAGTACTTC
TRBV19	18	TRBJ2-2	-	CASTLHPPGTSNTGELFF	TGTGCCAGTACCTTGCACCCCCCGGGGACTTCGAACACCGGGGAGCTGTTTTTT
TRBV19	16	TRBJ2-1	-	CASTPGHPSSYNEQFF	TGTGCCAGTACCCCGGGACATCCAAGCTCCTACAATGAGCAGTTCTTC
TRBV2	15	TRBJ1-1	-	CASSRSGLMNTEAFF	TGTGCCAGCAGCCGGAGCGGCTTAATGAACACTGAAGCTTTCTTT
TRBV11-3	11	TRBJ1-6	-	CASSLVPILHF	TGTGCCAGCAGCTTAGTCCCCATCCTCCACTTT
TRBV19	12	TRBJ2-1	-	CASSTTRAAWFF	TGTGCCAGTAGTACGACCAGGGCGGCTTGGTTCTTC
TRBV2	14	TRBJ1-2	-	CASSFLTGTYGYTF	TGTGCCAGCAGTTTCCTAACAGGGACCTATGGCTACACCTTC
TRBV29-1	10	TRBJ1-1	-	CSAQNREAFF	TGCAGCGCGCAAAACAGGGAAGCTTTCTTT